This T cell receptor beta chain was recorded in a study of tumor and adjacent non-tumor tissue in lung cancer. V was trimmed by 6 bases and J by 0 bases, leaving 13 bases between them. The CDR3 loop spans 15 amino acids. The germline V gene has CDR1 MNHNS and CDR2 SASEGT. The library came from three nested PCR rounds adapted from ARM-PCR protocols. TCRdb re-called the multiplex PCR reads through MiXCR, storing one row per CDR3 protein. The sample records 120,000 or so distinct CDR3 sequences, about 66% being singletons. Ten or more counts support this clonotype. No cell sorting was done before RNA was extracted from the tissue.

V and J are TRBV6-1 and TRBJ2-3; D is tentatively TRBD1 or TRBD2 (5 bases each). The receptor's source is a man between 25 and 39 years old with non-small cell lung cancer. Sequenced material: lung tumor tissue. The CDR3 DNA follows: TGTGCCAGCAGATCTGGGGGAGCGAGCACAGATACGCAGTATTTT. Translation gives CASRSGGASTDTQYF.